This T cell receptor beta chain was profiled in a study of T-cell reconstitution after alpha-beta-depleted transplantation in children. The TCRbeta library was prepared with unique molecular identifiers. TCRdb reprocessed the PCR reads via MiXCR and lists one record per CDR3 protein. The sample lists 300,000 to 400,000 distinct CDR3 sequences, more than 10% occurring once. This clonotype has at least ten counts. The V and J ends lost 3 bases and 0 bases respectively, with 10 bases between them. Per germline, CDR1 DFQATT and CDR2 SNEGSKA (reference sequence). The CDR3 spans 14 residues. V gene TRBV20-1 combines with J gene TRBJ2-3; either TRBD1 or TRBD2 may fit D (5 bases each). This TCR came from a human donor who donated a stem cell graft to a child with Fanconi anemia. The source was PBMCs, collected from the stem cell graft. CDR3 protein: CSASWGSSTDTQYF. The CDR3 DNA reads TGCAGTGCTAGTTGGGGGTCTAGCACAGATACGCAGTATTTT.